This entry lists 32 T cell receptor beta chains sequenced from one sample in a study of beta chain features in type 1 diabetes. No antigen has been assigned to these receptors. Study results and limitations: Shorter TCRB CDR3s, moderately but significantly so, marked every one of the four CD4+ subsets in Type 1 diabetes patients.

cDNA synthesis used the whole RNA isolate, giving expressed TCRB sequences. The data were produced by immunoSEQ multiplex PCR, yet TCRdb's version contains in-frame clones alone and is incomplete. The sample lists over 600,000 clones; 9.5% to 15% were seen once. The sample taken for sequencing was naive CD4+ T cells from blood. The source of these receptors is a man aged 30 to 45 with type 1 diabetes.

The rearrangement uses TRBV7-2 and TRBJ2-1; the D gene is possibly TRBD2 (5 bases). Germline V gives CDR1 SGHTA, CDR2 FQGNSA. CDR3 size: 15 residues. The ends were cut back, 9 bases at V and 4 bases at J, with 19 bases in the middle. DNA of the CDR3: TGTGCCAGTAAAAGATTATGGGAGAAATACAATGAGCAGTTCTTC. Amino acids: CASKRLWEKYNEQFF.

The chain joins TRBV19 to TRBJ2-1; 10 nucleotides match TRBD2. V lost 5 bases, J lost 6 bases, and 10 bases stayed unmatched. CDR1 and CDR2 from the germline V gene are LNHDA and SQIVND (reference sequence). This CDR3 region has 16 residues. As DNA, the CDR3 is TGTGCCAGTAGTCCCCGGGGTAGCGGGGGGATCAATGAGCAGTTCTTC. Translating it yields CASSPRGSGGINEQFF.

This clone was detected only a few times. The chain joins TRBV9 to TRBJ2-1; 8 bases align to TRBD2. V shed 2 bases, J shed 3 bases, and the junction held 7 bases outside the gene matches. Per the germline V gene, CDR1 is SGDLS and CDR2 is YYNGEE. The CDR3 length is 16 residues. In DNA form, the CDR3 reads TGTGCCAGCAGCGTGACCGGGACTAGTCACTACAATGAGCAGTTCTTC. It encodes CASSVTGTSHYNEQFF.

The chain recombines TRBV7-9 with TRBJ2-7; D could derive from TRBD1 or TRBD2 (6 bases each). V was clipped by 7 bases and J by 5 bases, with 12 bases between them. In germline, CDR1 is SEHNR, CDR2 FQNEAQ (reference sequence). The CDR3 covers 12 residues. In DNA form, the CDR3 reads TGTGCCAGCAATAGAGGGGGGCACGAGCAGTACTTC. This codes for CASNRGGHEQYF.

This clone was seen only a few times. V and J are TRBV5-4 and TRBJ1-2, with a weak D call TRBD1 (5 bases). The CDR3 runs 15 residues. V was trimmed by 7 bases and J by 0 bases, leaving 16 bases between them. CDR1 is SGHNT, CDR2 YYREEE, per germline (reference sequence). CDR3 sequence reads: CASFKVDRANYGYTF. CDR3 DNA: TGTGCCAGCTTTAAGGTCGACAGAGCTAACTATGGCTACACCTTC.

Points on this clone: Additional DNA sequences in this sample encode the identical CDR3. The chain combines TRBV7-2 with TRBJ1-5; D is ambiguous. Trimming pared 5 bases from V and 2 bases from J, leaving 7 bases between. The germline V gene encodes CDR1 SGHTA and CDR2 FQGNSA. The CDR3 has 13 residues. CDR3 sequence (DNA): TGTGCCAGCAGCCTTGATCGCAATCAGCCCCAGCATTTT. It is translated as CASSLDRNQPQHF.

This clone was seen a few times. The CDR3 protein is CASWDLRVDTQYF. The DNA of the CDR3 is TGTGCCAGCTGGGATCTTCGGGTAGATACGCAGTATTTT. The chain carries TRBV6-5 and TRBJ2-3; D is unclear. V lost 8 bases and J lost 5, with 14 bases in between. Germline loops: CDR1 MNHEY, CDR2 SVGAGI. This CDR3 contains 13 residues.

CDR3 protein: CASSTYQGQVNSPLHF. CDR3 sequence (DNA): TGTGCCAGCAGCACTTATCAGGGGCAAGTCAATTCACCCCTCCACTTT. The chain recombines TRBV13 with TRBJ1-6, with D possibly TRBD1 on 6 matching bases. This CDR3 has 16 residues. Germline assignment: CDR1 PRHDT and CDR2 FYEKMQ (reference sequence). V lost 5 bases and J lost 7, with 18 bases in between.

This chain joins TRBV5-1 and TRBJ2-3, with D perhaps matching TRBD1 or TRBD2 (5 bases each). Germline values: CDR1 SGHRS, CDR2 YFSETQ. Trimming left V 1 base short and J 1 base short, with 13 bases between. The CDR3 extends over 16 amino acids. The CDR3 is CASSLSGTLGTDTQYF. The CDR3 nucleotides are TGCGCCAGCAGCTTGTCCGGGACCTTGGGCACAGATACGCAGTATTTT.

This clone was seen a few times. The CDR3 region is CASRWGHNTGELFF. Here the CDR3 DNA reads TGTGCCAGCCGTTGGGGGCATAACACCGGGGAGCTGTTTTTT. The genes are TRBV7-8 and TRBJ2-2, with a possible D match to TRBD1 (6 bases). V was shortened by 8 bases and J by 2 bases, with 12 bases between the two germline ends. The germline CDR1 and CDR2 sequences are SGHVS and FQNEAQ. The CDR3 is made up of 14 amino acids. The full variable domain, its missing parts supplied by reference TRBV7-8 and TRBJ2-2, is GAGVSQSPRYKVAKRGQDVALRCDPISGHVSLFWYQQALGQGPEFLTYFQNEAQLDKSGLPSDRFFAERPEGSVSTLKIQRTQQEDSAVYLCASRWGHNTGELFFGEGSRLTVL.

V is TRBV6-6 and J is TRBJ2-6; no clear D gene. Looked up from germline, CDR1 is MNHNY and CDR2 is SVGAGI (reference sequence). The V gene lost 7 bases and the J gene lost 4 bases, with 8 bases spanning the gap. The CDR3 is 13 residues long. The CDR3 reads CASTSGGANVLTF. CDR3 DNA sequence: TGTGCCAGCACTTCAGGAGGGGCCAACGTCCTGACTTTC.

This clone was detected a few times. The chain has TRBV6-5 and TRBJ2-4; no clear D. V was pared by 2 bases and J by 0 bases, with 8 bases between. Germline lookup yields CDR1 MNHEY and CDR2 SVGAGI. The CDR3 covers 15 residues. This CDR3 reads CASSYGGVAKNIQYF. The DNA of the CDR3 is TGTGCCAGCAGTTACGGCGGAGTAGCCAAAAACATTCAGTACTTC.

The rearrangement links TRBV5-1 to TRBJ2-1, with D unclear. This CDR3 has 11 residues. V dropped 4 bases and J dropped 5 bases, with 4 bases sitting between them. Germline CDR1 reads SGHRS; CDR2 reads YFSETQ. The CDR3 DNA follows: TGCGCCAGCAGCATCCACAATGAGCAGTTCTTC. Translating gives CASSIHNEQFF. The full variable domain, with the rest looked up from reference TRBV5-1 and TRBJ2-1, is KAGVTQTPRYLIKTRGQQVTLSCSPISGHRSVSWYQQTPGQGLQFLFEYFSETQRNKGNFPGRFSGRQFSNSRSEMNVSTLELGDSALYLCASSIHNEQFFGPGTRLTVL.

This clone has more than one count but fewer than ten. The V call is TRBV4-2, the J call TRBJ2-7; a possible D gene is TRBD1 (5 bases). This CDR3 is 15 amino acids long. V gave up 0 bases and J gave up 5 bases, with 14 bases separating them. Germline CDR1 reads LGHNA; CDR2 reads YNFKEQ. The CDR3 nucleotides are TGTGCCAGCAGCCAAGAGGCAGGGTCGTCGCACGAGCAGTACTTC. Translation: CASSQEAGSSHEQYF.

This chain links TRBV18 with TRBJ2-7; D is possibly TRBD1 (6 bases). CDR1 and CDR2 from the germline V gene are KGHSH and LQKENI. The V gene lost 1 base and the J gene lost 4 bases, with 11 bases spanning the gap. The CDR3 extends over 14 amino acids. The chain's CDR3 is CASSPRRQGYEQYF. The CDR3 coding sequence is TGTGCCAGCTCACCACGTAGGCAGGGGTACGAGCAGTACTTC.

The chain carries TRBV15 and TRBJ2-5; D could derive from TRBD1 or TRBD2 (6 bases each). The germline V gene encodes CDR1 LNHNV and CDR2 YYDKDF (reference sequence). The CDR3 contains 13 residues. With 7 bases removed from V and 5 bases from J, the gap between germline ends came to 14 bases. The CDR3 region is CATKPGAEETQYF. The CDR3 DNA reads TGTGCCACCAAACCGGGGGCAGAGGAGACCCAGTACTTC.

In DNA, the CDR3 is TGTGCCAGCAGCAAAGGGTCATTGGGGACAGGCTACAATGAGCAGTTCTTC. As protein: CASSKGSLGTGYNEQFF. The rearrangement joins TRBV21-1 to TRBJ2-1; the D call TRBD1 from the table was never checked on the DNA. TRBV21-1 counts as a pseudogene. There are 17 residues in the CDR3.

This clone occurred a few times. The J gene is TRBJ2-1, the V gene TRBV30, with 7 bases that match TRBD1. Germline CDR1 is GTSNPN and CDR2 is SVGIG (reference sequence). The CDR3 is 15 residues long. Germline trimming cut 2 bases from V and 6 bases from J; bases unmatched to any gene: 10. CDR3 nucleotides: TGTGCCTGGAGTTCGACAGGGAGAGGGGTCAATGAGCAGTTCTTC. Translation gives CAWSSTGRGVNEQFF. Full variable domain (remainder filled in from reference TRBV30 and TRBJ2-1): SQTIHQWPATLVQPVGSPLSLECTVEGTSNPNLYWYRQAAGRGLQLLFYSVGIGQISSEVPQNLSASRPQDRQFILSSKKLLLSDSGFYLCAWSSTGRGVNEQFFGPGTRLTVL.

This clone showed up just a few times. V gene TRBV7-2 combines with J gene TRBJ2-3; either TRBD1 or TRBD2 may supply D (5 bases each). The length of the CDR3 is 16 residues. CDR1 SGHTA and CDR2 FQGNSA come from the germline V gene. Trimming took off 5 bases at V and 2 bases at J, with 17 bases between the two ends. The CDR3 region is CASSTQRGASTDTQYF. CDR3 nucleotide sequence: TGTGCCAGCAGCACACAGAGAGGGGCGTCCACAGATACGCAGTATTTT. Filled out from reference TRBV7-2 and TRBJ2-3, the complete variable domain reads GAGVSQSPSNKVTEKGKDVELRCDPISGHTALYWYRQSLGQGLEFLIYFQGNSAPDKSGLPSDRFSAERTGGSVSTLTIQRTQQEDSAVYLCASSTQRGASTDTQYFGPGTRLTVL.

The V and J genes are TRBV7-2 and TRBJ1-4; unclear D gene. The CDR3 covers 14 residues. The germline gives CDR1 SGHTA, CDR2 FQGNSA. The germline V and J ends were trimmed by 0 bases and 0 bases, with 2 bases remaining between them. The CDR3 DNA follows: TGTGCCAGCAGCTTAGCAGCAACTAATGAAAAACTGTTTTTT. This sequence encodes CASSLAATNEKLFF. The variable domain in full, with the rest retrieved from reference TRBV7-2 and TRBJ1-4, is GAGVSQSPSNKVTEKGKDVELRCDPISGHTALYWYRQSLGQGLEFLIYFQGNSAPDKSGLPSDRFSAERTGGSVSTLTIQRTQQEDSAVYLCASSLAATNEKLFFGSGTQLSVL.

This CDR3 reads CAIKSTSGGAEETQYF. The CDR3 region has the DNA TGTGCCATCAAATCGACTAGCGGGGGGGCCGAGGAGACCCAGTACTTC. The V gene is TRBV10-3, the J gene TRBJ2-5; 14 nucleotides line up with TRBD2. The germline CDR1 and CDR2 sequences are ENHRY and SYGVKD. The CDR3 consists of 16 residues. The junction had 9 bases not matched to a gene; V was cut back by 7 bases and J by 5 bases.

This clone was found a few times. The chain has TRBV9 and TRBJ2-1, with D hard to call. The CDR3 is made up of 14 amino acids. V was shortened by 1 base and J by 5 bases, with 10 bases between the two germline ends. CDR1 is SGDLS, CDR2 YYNGEE, per germline. The CDR3 DNA is TGTGCCAGCAGCGTAAGTATTCCCAACAATGAGCAGTTCTTC. Protein: CASSVSIPNNEQFF.

J is TRBJ1-5 and V is TRBV6-6; a weak D match, TRBD1 (5 bases). This CDR3 is 15 amino acids long. Trimming shortened V by 6 bases and J by 5 bases, and 17 bases separated the two germline ends. Per germline, CDR1 MNHNY and CDR2 SVGAGI (reference sequence). CDR3 sequence (DNA): TGTGCCAGCAGCCCCGGGGCAGCGGGAGATCAGCCCCAGCATTTT. This encodes CASSPGAAGDQPQHF.

The chain employs TRBV5-4 and TRBJ2-6, with D perhaps matching TRBD1 or TRBD2 (6 bases each). V lost 0 bases and J 0 bases, leaving 13 bases between the germline ends. The germline V gene has CDR1 SGHNT and CDR2 YYREEE (reference sequence). The CDR3 is 18 residues long. The CDR3 DNA reads TGTGCCAGCAGCTTGGGAGGGGGGCGGCACTCTGGGGCCAACGTCCTGACTTTC. Translating gives CASSLGGGRHSGANVLTF. The full variable domain, in which reference TRBV5-4 and TRBJ2-6 provide the parts outside the CDR3, is ETGVTQSPTHLIKTRGQQVTLRCSSQSGHNTVSWYQQALGQGPQFIFQYYREEENGRGNFPPRFSGLQFPNYSSELNVNALELDDSALYLCASSLGGGRHSGANVLTFGAGSRLTVL.

In its sample, this clone was seen a few times. The J gene is TRBJ2-7, the V gene TRBV27; D uncertain. V gave up 3 bases and J gave up 2 bases, with 8 bases separating them. This CDR3 spans 13 amino acids. Germline V gene data show CDR1 as MNHEY and CDR2 as SMNVEV (reference sequence). CDR3 protein: CASSFKGTYEQYF. In DNA, the CDR3 is TGTGCCAGCAGTTTCAAGGGAACCTACGAGCAGTACTTC.

This clone was found a few times. Additional DNA sequences in this sample encode the identical CDR3. The J gene is TRBJ1-3, the V gene TRBV30; weak D call: TRBD1 (5 bases). Trimming removed 1 base at V and 4 bases at J, with 8 bases between. Germline CDR1 GTSNPN, CDR2 SVGIG (reference sequence). This CDR3 has 13 residues. CDR3 sequence reads: CAWSGDSGNTIYF. CDR3 DNA sequence: TGTGCCTGGAGTGGAGACAGCGGAAACACCATATATTTT.

This clone was observed a handful of times. V is TRBV29-1 and J is TRBJ2-5, with 7 bases identical to TRBD2. After removal of 4 bases from V and 0 bases from J, the junction contained 8 bases not matched to a gene. Germline V CDR1 and CDR2: SQVTM, ANQGSEA. The CDR3 runs to 15 residues. DNA for the CDR3: TGCAGCGTTGCGGGGGGAAGTGGACACCAAGAGACCCAGTACTTC. This translates into CSVAGGSGHQETQYF.

The V and J genes are TRBV2 and TRBJ1-5, with D perhaps matching TRBD1 (5 bases). The CDR3 has 13 residues. The V gene's germline CDR1 is SNHLY and CDR2 FYNNEI. Trimming cost V 9 bases and J 6 bases, with 15 bases left between them. The CDR3 nucleotides are TGTGCCAGTAGGGAGGAGGGGAGTCAGCCCCAGCATTTT. The encoded protein is CASREEGSQPQHF.

The rearrangement links TRBV5-4 to TRBJ2-3; D unresolved. Between the trimmed V and J ends, which lost 5 bases and 0 bases, there was a span of 10 bases. Germline V lookup: CDR1 SGHNT, CDR2 YYREEE (reference sequence). There are 14 residues in the CDR3. CDR3 nucleotides: TGTGCCAGCAGGGTAGGCACTAGCACAGATACGCAGTATTTT. It encodes CASRVGTSTDTQYF. Supplemented by reference TRBV5-4 and TRBJ2-3, the full variable domain reads ETGVTQSPTHLIKTRGQQVTLRCSSQSGHNTVSWYQQALGQGPQFIFQYYREEENGRGNFPPRFSGLQFPNYSSELNVNALELDDSALYLCASRVGTSTDTQYFGPGTRLTVL.

This clone showed up just a few times. The rearrangement uses TRBV7-9 and TRBJ1-2; D gene uncertain. Trimming stripped 5 bases from V and 8 bases from J, with 12 bases between. Germline V gives CDR1 SEHNR, CDR2 FQNEAQ (reference sequence). This CDR3 spans 12 amino acids. Here the CDR3 reads CASSLQQGGYTF. Written as DNA, the CDR3 is TGTGCCAGCAGCCTACAACAAGGCGGCTACACCTTC.

The J gene is TRBJ1-5, the V gene TRBV10-3; no clear D gene. There are 13 residues in the CDR3. Trimming took 11 bases from V and 2 from J, leaving 13 bases between them. CDR1 and CDR2 from the germline V gene are ENHRY and SYGVKD. Here the CDR3 reads CAVGNLGNQPQHF. CDR3 DNA sequence: TGTGCCGTCGGGAACTTGGGCAATCAGCCCCAGCATTTT.

This clone was observed a handful of times. The chain employs TRBV29-1 and TRBJ1-5; 11 nucleotides align to TRBD1. Germline values: CDR1 SQVTM, CDR2 ANQGSEA. This CDR3 contains 14 residues. The junction had 5 bases not matched to a gene; V was cut back by 6 bases and J by 4 bases. This CDR3 reads CSVWDRGINQPQHF. The CDR3 nucleotides are TGCAGCGTGTGGGACAGGGGGATAAATCAGCCCCAGCATTTT.